The present TCR beta chain was sequenced within a study of shared clonotypes between healthy human individuals (dated by TCRdb to the early 2020s). Some background on the complete study: The cohort included a few men and a couple of women between 18 and 49 years of age. For each donor, CD4 naive and CD4 memory were each given three plates, CD8 naive was given two plates, and CD8 memory was given one plate. Blood TCR repertoires of about five healthy adults were deeply sequenced to estimate repertoire size and the extent of clonotype sharing between individuals. Different laboratories and diverse techniques were used to prepare libraries and sequence TCR repertoires, to increase sequencing depth and limit assay-specific biases. Between about 0.85 and 9.5 billion PBMCs per donor were obtained by leukapheresis.

As regards this clone: Its binding antigen is unknown. Qualities for individual bases were not recorded, and no much larger clone is one base off.

CD8 naive samples were CD45RO-negative cells positively selected for CCR7, giving a CD45RA+CCR7+ population that excluded TemRA cells. Healthy HIV-negative adults with no recently reported acute infections or vaccinations were included as donors. Only Caucasian adults living in Nashville, Tennessee, USA were represented among the donors. After blood collection by leukapheresis, PBMCs were isolated using Ficoll-Histopaque density gradient centrifugation and then cryopreserved in the vapor phase of liquid nitrogen. Analytical flow cytometry was used to check the purity and quantity of every magnetically sorted T cell population. From each sorted fraction, genomic DNA was isolated and quantified by UV absorbance on a Nanodrop 2000c. From cysteine to phenylalanine, the CDR3 is 13 amino acids long. CDR3 DNA only is kept here, 39 bases in frame from base 1. V is clipped by 7 bases and J by 0 bases, and the sequence between their germline boundaries is 7 bases long. The germline V gene gives CDR1 as SQVTM and CDR2 as ANQGSEA.

General study outcomes and caveats: Because the study included a small number of donors, the genetic and exposure-history diversity represented was limited. Based on pairwise subsampling, the degree of clonotype sharing among donors was expected to be affected by sequencing depth. Sharing across several donors was observed for roughly 5% of naive CD4, 3.5% of naive CD8, 2.3% of memory CD4, and less than 0.45% of memory CD8 clonotypes. Rarefaction of sorted-subset datasets indicated incomplete sequencing despite the large sequencing depth. Higher generation probabilities were observed for clonotypes shared by all four sorted-subset donors than for non-shared clonotypes. Naive subsets generally had larger estimated clonotype richness than memory subsets. Sampling was limited to blood, and TCR repertoires in tissue likely differ from TCR repertoires in blood.

Using the deep immunoSEQ assay, multiplex PCR amplified TCR CDR3 regions from genomic DNA. Genomic DNA extracted from each cell subset was distributed evenly over all wells of several immunoSEQ 96-well plates, and each plate served as one replicate. For sorted subsets, each replicate PCR was loaded with 200 ng genomic DNA, equivalent to approximately 33,000 T cell genomes. The purified libraries were quantified using a Qubit 3.0 fluorometer, sized with a Bioanalyzer 2100, and then quantified again using the KAPA Library Quantification kit. Each immunoSEQ 96-well plate was sequenced on its own single-read 150-cycle Illumina NextSeq 550 flow cell. The study's processing was this. Because only junctional sequences without quality scores were contained in the immunoSEQ output, filtering matching that applied to full-length reads could not be performed. To assign V/J genes and CDR3, sequences were annotated against IMGT germline references using PyIR, a Python wrapper for IgBLAST v1.9. Reads with weak V/J assignments (E-value above 1e-6), missing CDR3, stop codons, out-of-frame junctions, or ambiguous translated residues were removed. V3J clonotypes were defined as sequences sharing an identical inferred V gene, J gene, and CDR3 amino acid sequence. The percentage overlap between two repertoires was calculated by dividing the number of shared unique clonotypes by the size of the smaller repertoire. RTK rarefaction, the Chao1 estimator, and Recon v2.1 estimates of unobserved clonotypes were used to assess repertoire richness. For all TCRbeta clonotypes obtained by the gDNA method from several donors, generation probabilities were computed with OLGA. What TCRdb holds here is the immuneACCESS table cut down to in-frame rearrangements. Part of the clones is not present; checked against another copy, under half of the missing clones reflect an unresolved V gene, and the others are unexplained. Clone size and V and J calls were adopted from that table, with D and trimming inferred from the DNA. The sample records hundreds of thousands of clones, 95% to 97% of which are singletons. About 0.25% of the sample rests with the top ten.

The sequenced material came from naive CD8+ T cells sorted from blood. The cell subset or site label here, explained by the study, means: CD45RA+CCR7+. This receptor was identified in a man aged 25-45 years in good health. The chain links TRBV29-1 with TRBJ2-6, with no D gene named confidently. The base sequence is TGCAGCGCCATGATCTCTGGGGCCAACGTCCTGACTTTC. Its protein reads: CSAMISGANVLTF.